This T cell receptor (beta chain) originates from a study of blood T cell repertoires in COVID-19. Across the whole study: PBMCs, B-cell-depleted T cells, or T cells were the source of the cDNA or gDNA that made up the material.

CDR3 size: 13 residues. Per the germline V gene, CDR1 is SEHNR and CDR2 is FQNEAQ (reference sequence). Between the trimmed V and J ends, which lost 7 bases and 1 base, there was a span of 7 bases. The table came from immunoSEQ multiplex PCR; TCRdb's copy has only in-frame clones and leaves some out. This table has about 34,000 clones, around three quarters appearing once. The receptor's source is a woman in her seventies with acute or convalescent COVID-19. The sequenced material came from peripheral blood. V usage is TRBV7-9 and J usage is TRBJ2-2; a weak D match, TRBD2 (6 bases). Here the CDR3 reads CASTRGNTGELFF. As DNA, the CDR3 is TGTGCCAGCACGCGGGGGAACACCGGGGAGCTGTTTTTT.